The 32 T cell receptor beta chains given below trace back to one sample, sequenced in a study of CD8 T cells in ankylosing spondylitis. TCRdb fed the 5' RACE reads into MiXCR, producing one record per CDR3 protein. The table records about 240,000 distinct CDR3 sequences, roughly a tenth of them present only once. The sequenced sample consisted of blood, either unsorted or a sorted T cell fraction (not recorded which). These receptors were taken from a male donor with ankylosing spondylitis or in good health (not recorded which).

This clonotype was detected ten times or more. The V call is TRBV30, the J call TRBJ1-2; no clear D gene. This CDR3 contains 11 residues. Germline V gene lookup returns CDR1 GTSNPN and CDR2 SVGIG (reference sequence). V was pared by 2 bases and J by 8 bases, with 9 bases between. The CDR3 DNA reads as TGTGCCTGGAGTAGCATGGTCGGCTACACCTTC. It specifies CAWSSMVGYTF.

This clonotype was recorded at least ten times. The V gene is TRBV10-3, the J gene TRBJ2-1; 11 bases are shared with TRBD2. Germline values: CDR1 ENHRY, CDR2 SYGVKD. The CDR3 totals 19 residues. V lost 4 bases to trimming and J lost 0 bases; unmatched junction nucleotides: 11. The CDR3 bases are TGTGCCATCAGTGGTTCGGTAGCGGGGGGGAGGAGCTCCTACAATGAGCAGTTCTTC. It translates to CAISGSVAGGRSSYNEQFF.

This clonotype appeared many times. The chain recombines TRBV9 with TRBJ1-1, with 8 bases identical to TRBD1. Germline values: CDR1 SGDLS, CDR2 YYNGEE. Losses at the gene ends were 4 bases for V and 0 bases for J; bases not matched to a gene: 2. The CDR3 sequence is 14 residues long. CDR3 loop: CASSPDRVNTEAFF. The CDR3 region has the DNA TGTGCCAGCAGCCCGGACAGGGTGAACACTGAAGCTTTCTTT.

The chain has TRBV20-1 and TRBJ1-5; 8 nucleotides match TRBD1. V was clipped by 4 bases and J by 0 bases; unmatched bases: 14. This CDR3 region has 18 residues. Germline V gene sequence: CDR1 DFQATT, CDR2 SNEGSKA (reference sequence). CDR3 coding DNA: TGCAGTGCTAAGGTTCGCGGGACAGGCATCTATAGCAATCAGCCCCAGCATTTT. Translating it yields CSAKVRGTGIYSNQPQHF.

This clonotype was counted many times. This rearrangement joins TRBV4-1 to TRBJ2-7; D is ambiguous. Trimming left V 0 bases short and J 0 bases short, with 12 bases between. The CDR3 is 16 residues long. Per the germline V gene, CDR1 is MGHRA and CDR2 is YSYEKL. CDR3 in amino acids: CASSQDLAESSYEQYF. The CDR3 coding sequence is TGCGCCAGCAGCCAAGATTTGGCTGAGAGCTCCTACGAGCAGTACTTC.

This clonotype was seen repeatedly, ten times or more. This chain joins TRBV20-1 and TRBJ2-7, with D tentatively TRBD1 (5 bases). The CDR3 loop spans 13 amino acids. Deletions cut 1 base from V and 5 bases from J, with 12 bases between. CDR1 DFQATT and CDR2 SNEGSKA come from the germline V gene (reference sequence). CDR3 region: CSARVAGRNEQYF. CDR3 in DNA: TGCAGTGCTAGAGTCGCAGGGCGAAACGAGCAGTACTTC.

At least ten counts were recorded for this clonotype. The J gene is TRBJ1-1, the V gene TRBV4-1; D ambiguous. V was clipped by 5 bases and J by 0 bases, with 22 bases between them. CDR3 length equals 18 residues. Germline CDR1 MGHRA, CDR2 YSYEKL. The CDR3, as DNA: TGCGCCAGCAGCGACCCTGTCAAGAAGACGGCAATGAACACTGAAGCTTTCTTT. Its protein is CASSDPVKKTAMNTEAFF.

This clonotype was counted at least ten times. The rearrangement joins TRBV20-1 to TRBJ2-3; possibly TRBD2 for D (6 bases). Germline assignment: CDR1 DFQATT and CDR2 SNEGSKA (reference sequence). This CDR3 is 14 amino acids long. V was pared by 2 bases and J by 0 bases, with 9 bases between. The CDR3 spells CSARRLASTDTQYF. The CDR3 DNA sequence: TGCAGTGCTAGAAGGCTAGCGAGCACAGATACGCAGTATTTT.

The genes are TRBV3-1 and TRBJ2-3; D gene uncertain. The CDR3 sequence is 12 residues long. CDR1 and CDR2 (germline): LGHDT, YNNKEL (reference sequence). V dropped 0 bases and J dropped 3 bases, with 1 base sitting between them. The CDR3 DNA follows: TGTGCCAGCAGCCAAGAAACAGATACGCAGTATTTT. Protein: CASSQETDTQYF.

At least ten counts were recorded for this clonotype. The CDR3 bases are TGTGCCAGCAGCGCGGTGATTGGCGGGGCGGATACGCAGTATTTT. It is translated as CASSAVIGGADTQYF. The chain links TRBV9 to TRBJ2-3; D might be TRBD2 (6 bases). Germline V gene data show CDR1 as SGDLS and CDR2 as YYNGEE. V was clipped by 3 bases and J by 6 bases, with 17 bases between them. This CDR3 comprises 15 residues.

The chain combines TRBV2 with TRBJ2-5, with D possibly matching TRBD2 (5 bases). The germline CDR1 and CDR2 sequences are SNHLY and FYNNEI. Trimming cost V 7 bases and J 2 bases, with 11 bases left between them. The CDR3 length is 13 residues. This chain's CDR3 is CASNGVRQETQYF. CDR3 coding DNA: TGTGCCAGCAACGGGGTGAGGCAAGAGACCCAGTACTTC.

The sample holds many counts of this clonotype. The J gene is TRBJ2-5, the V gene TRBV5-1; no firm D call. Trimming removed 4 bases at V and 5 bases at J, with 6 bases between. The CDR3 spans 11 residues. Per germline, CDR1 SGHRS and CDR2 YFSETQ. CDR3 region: CASSVRETQYF. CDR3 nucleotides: TGCGCCAGCAGCGTACGGGAGACCCAGTACTTC. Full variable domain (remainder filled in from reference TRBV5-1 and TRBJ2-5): KAGVTQTPRYLIKTRGQQVTLSCSPISGHRSVSWYQQTPGQGLQFLFEYFSETQRNKGNFPGRFSGRQFSNSRSEMNVSTLELGDSALYLCASSVRETQYFGPGTRLLVL.

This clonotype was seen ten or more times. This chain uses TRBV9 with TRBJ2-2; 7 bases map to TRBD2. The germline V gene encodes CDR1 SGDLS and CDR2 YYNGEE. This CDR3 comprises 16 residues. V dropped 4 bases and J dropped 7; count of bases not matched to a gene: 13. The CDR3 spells CASSSGLDGVSGELFF. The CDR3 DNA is TGTGCCAGCAGCTCTGGACTAGACGGAGTGAGCGGGGAGCTGTTTTTT.

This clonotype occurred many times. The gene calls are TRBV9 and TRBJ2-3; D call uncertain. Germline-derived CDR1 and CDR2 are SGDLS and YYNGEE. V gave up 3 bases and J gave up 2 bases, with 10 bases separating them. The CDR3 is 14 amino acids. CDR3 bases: TGTGCCAGCAGCGAGGCAGGAAACACAGATACGCAGTATTTT. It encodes CASSEAGNTDTQYF.

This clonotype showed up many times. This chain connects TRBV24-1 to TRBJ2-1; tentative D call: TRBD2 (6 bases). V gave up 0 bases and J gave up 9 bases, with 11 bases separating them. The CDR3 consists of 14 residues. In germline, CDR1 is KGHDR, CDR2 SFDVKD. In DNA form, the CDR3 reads TGTGCCACCAGTGATTTGGCGGGGAGCAGTGAGCAGTTCTTC. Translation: CATSDLAGSSEQFF.

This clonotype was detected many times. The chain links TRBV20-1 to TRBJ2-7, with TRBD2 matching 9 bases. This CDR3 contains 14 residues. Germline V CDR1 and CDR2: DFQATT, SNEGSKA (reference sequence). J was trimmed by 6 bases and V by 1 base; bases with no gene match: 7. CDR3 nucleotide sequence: TGCAGTGCTAGAGTGATAGCGGGAGCACCCGAGCAGTACTTC. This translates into CSARVIAGAPEQYF.

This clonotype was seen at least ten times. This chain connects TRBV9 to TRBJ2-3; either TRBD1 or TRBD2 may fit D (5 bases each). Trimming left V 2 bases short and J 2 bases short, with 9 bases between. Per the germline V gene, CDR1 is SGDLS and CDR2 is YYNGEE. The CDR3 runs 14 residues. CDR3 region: CASSVGANTDTQYF. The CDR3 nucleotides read TGTGCCAGCAGCGTCGGGGCGAACACAGATACGCAGTATTTT.

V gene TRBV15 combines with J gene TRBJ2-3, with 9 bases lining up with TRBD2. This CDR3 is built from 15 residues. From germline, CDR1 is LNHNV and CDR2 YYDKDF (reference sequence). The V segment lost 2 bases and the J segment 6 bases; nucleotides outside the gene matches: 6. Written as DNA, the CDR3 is TGTGCCACCAGCAGATTAGCGGGAGCTCGTGATACGCAGTATTTT. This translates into CATSRLAGARDTQYF.

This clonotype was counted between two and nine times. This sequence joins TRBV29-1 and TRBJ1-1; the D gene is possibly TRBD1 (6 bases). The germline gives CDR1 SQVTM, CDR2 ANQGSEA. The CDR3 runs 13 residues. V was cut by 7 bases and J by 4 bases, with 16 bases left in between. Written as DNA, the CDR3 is TGCAGCGCGGAAGACAGGTTGCGCACTGAAGCTTTCTTT. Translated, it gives CSAEDRLRTEAFF.

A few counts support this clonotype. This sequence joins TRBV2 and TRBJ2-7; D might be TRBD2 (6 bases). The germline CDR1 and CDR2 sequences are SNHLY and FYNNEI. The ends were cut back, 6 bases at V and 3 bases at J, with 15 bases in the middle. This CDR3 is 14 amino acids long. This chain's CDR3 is CASRGGGRNYEQYF. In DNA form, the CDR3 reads TGTGCCAGCAGGGGTGGTGGGAGGAACTACGAGCAGTACTTC.

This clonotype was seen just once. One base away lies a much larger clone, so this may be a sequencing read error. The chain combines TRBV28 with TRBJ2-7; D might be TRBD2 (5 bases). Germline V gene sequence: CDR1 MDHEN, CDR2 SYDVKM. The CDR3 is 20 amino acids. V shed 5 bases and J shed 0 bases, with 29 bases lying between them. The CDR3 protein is CASSVTLAGGSVVFSYEQYF. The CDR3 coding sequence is TGTGCCAGCAGTGTGACCCTAGCCGGAGGTTCTGTAGTTTTCTCCTACGAGCAGTACTTC.

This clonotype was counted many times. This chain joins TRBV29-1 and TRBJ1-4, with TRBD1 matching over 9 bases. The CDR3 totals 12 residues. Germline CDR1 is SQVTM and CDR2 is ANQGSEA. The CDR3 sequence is CSVDRGNEKLFF. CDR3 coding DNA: TGCAGTGTGGACAGGGGTAATGAAAAACTGTTTTTT.

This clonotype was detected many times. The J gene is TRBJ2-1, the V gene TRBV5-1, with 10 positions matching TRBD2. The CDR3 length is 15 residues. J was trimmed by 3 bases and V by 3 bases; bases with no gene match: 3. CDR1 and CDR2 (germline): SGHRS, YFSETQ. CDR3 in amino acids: CASSSGTSDYNEQFF. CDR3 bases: TGCGCCAGCAGCTCCGGGACTAGCGACTACAATGAGCAGTTCTTC.

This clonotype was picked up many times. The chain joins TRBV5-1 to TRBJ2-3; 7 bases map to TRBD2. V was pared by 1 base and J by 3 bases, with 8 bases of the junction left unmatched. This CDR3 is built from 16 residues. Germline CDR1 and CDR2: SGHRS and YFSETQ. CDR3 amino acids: CASSLSLGGETDTQYF. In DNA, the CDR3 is TGCGCCAGCAGCTTGTCCCTGGGAGGGGAAACAGATACGCAGTATTTT. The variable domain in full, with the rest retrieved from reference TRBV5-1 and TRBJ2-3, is KAGVTQTPRYLIKTRGQQVTLSCSPISGHRSVSWYQQTPGQGLQFLFEYFSETQRNKGNFPGRFSGRQFSNSRSEMNVSTLELGDSALYLCASSLSLGGETDTQYFGPGTRLTVL.

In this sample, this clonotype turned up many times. The CDR3 is CASSSTRSGTGGFQETQYF. The DNA for the CDR3 is TGTGCCAGCAGCTCGACACGTTCCGGGACAGGGGGCTTCCAAGAGACCCAGTACTTC. This chain uses TRBV3-1 with TRBJ2-5, with 12 bases fitting TRBD1. Germline V lookup: CDR1 LGHDT, CDR2 YNNKEL (reference sequence). This CDR3 is built from 19 residues. V was pared by 5 bases and J by 1 base, with 14 bases of the junction left unmatched.

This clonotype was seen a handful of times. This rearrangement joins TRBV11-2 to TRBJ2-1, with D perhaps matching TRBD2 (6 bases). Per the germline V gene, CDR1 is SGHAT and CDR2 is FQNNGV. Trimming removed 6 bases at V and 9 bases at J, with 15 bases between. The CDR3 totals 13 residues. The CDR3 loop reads CASRSGPRGEQFF. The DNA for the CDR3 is TGTGCCAGCAGATCCGGCCCGCGGGGTGAGCAGTTCTTC.

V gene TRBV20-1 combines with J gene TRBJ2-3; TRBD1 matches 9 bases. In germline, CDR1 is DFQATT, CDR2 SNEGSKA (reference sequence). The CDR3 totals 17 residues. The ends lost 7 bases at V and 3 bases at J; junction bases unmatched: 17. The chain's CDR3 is CSVGGQGFLGSTDTQYF. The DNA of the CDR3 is TGCAGTGTTGGCGGACAGGGGTTTCTCGGTAGTACAGATACGCAGTATTTT.

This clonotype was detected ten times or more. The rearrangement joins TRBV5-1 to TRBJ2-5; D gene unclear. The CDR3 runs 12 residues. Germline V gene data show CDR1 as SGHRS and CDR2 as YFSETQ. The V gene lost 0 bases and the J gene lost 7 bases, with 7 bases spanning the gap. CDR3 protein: CASSLELGTQYF. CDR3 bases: TGCGCCAGCAGCTTGGAACTCGGGACCCAGTACTTC.

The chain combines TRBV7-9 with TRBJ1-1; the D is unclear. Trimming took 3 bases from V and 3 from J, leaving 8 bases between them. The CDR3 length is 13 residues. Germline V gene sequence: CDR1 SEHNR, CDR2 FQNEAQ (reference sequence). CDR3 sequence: CASSFASDTEAFF. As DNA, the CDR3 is TGTGCCAGCAGCTTTGCGTCGGACACTGAAGCTTTCTTT. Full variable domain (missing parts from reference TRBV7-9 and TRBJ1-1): DTGVSQNPRHKITKRGQNVTFRCDPISEHNRLYWYRQTLGQGPEFLTYFQNEAQLEKSRLLSDRFSAERPKGSFSTLEIQRTEQGDSAMYLCASSFASDTEAFFGQGTRLTVV.

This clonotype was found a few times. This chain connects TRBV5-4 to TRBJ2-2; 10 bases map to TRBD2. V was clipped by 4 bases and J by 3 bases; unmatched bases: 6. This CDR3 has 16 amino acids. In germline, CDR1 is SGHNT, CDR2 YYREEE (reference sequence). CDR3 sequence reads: CASSPSGGAYTGELFF. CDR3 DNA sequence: TGTGCCAGCAGCCCCAGCGGGGGGGCCTACACCGGGGAGCTGTTTTTT.

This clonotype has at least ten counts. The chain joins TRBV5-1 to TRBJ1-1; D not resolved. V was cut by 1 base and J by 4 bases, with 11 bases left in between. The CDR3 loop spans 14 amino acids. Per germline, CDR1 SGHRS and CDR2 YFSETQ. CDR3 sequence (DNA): TGCGCCAGCAGCTTGCGTGGCGAGGGCACTGAAGCTTTCTTT. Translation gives CASSLRGEGTEAFF.

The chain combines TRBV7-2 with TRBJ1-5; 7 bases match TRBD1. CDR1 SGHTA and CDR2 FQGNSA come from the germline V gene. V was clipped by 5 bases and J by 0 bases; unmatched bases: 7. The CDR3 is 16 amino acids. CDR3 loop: CASSPRQGYSNQPQHF. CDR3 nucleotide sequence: TGTGCCAGCAGCCCCAGACAGGGATATAGCAATCAGCCCCAGCATTTT.